This TCR beta chain was identified in a study of T cells in Graves' hyperthyroidism and ophthalmopathy (dated by TCRdb to about 2019). Background on the whole study: Peripheral blood was sampled at the time of initial diagnosis, prior to any treatment. Thyroid tissue and blood T-cell repertoires from about six Graves' hyperthyroidism patients were also compared in the study. Once sampling was done, hyperthyroidism patients were given methimazole at a starting dose of 30 mg daily, whereas ophthalmopathy patients were given high-dose intravenous methylprednisolone. According to the paper, TCR Vbeta CDR3 sequencing was carried out on roughly 130 peripheral blood samples, which came from 40 to 45 ophthalmopathy, roughly 75 hyperthyroidism and approximately 17 progressor patients. The roughly 91 discovery patients were randomly divided into training and test sets at a 7:3 ratio. Whether ophthalmopathy could be predicted prospectively was tested in an independent validation cohort made up of 18 hyperthyroidism patients plus 17 patients who later progressed to ophthalmopathy. TCR V-J signatures able to tell the groups apart were searched for in a discovery cohort of 90 to 100 patients, of whom approximately 40 had Graves' ophthalmopathy and some 60 had stable Graves' hyperthyroidism. What the authors observed across the whole study: In validation, progression to ophthalmopathy was predicted by the model with roughly 69% sensitivity and 72% to 85% specificity, a median of around 6.5 months before onset. Sample size was not statistically predetermined, and blinding of investigators to group allocation was not performed. Ophthalmopathy was separated from stable hyperthyroidism by a 13 V-J signature model, with 85% to 90% sensitivity and 81% to 83% specificity obtained in cross-validation and 80%/75% obtained in testing. Most expanded thyroid clonotypes (frequency above 0.001) were also found in blood, which suggests that blood repertoires may mirror thyroid immune responses.

Amplification of TCR beta CDR3 regions was carried out from RNA transcripts. The first round of RT-PCR for the TCR CDR3 was performed with the HTBI primer set and the Qiagen OneStep RT-PCR kit. Libraries were constructed in a second round of multiplex PCR, after which size selection and purification were carried out. Sequencing of the libraries was done on an Illumina HiSeq2000 using paired-end 100 bp reads. The paper's processing steps were these. SOAPnuke was used to process the raw data, throwing out any read that contained adapters or uncalled bases, had a mean Phred below 15, or lacked an exact constant-primer or identifier match. High-quality paired reads were merged using COPE v1.2.5, and each unique nucleotide sequence was defined as a clonotype. MiTCR v1.1 was used to align clonotypes to the IMGT TRBV, TRBD and TRBJ reference segments. The analysis included only V-J combinations with a frequency above 0.0001, which together covered over 98% of the repertoires. A TCS score was defined as the ratio between F50 (clonal expansion) and ExV (chaos), using BLOSUM62-based TCRdist between CDR3 peptides within each V-J. Welch's t-statistics and random forest reduced around 510 V-J features to roughly 13, which were used in a naive Bayes classifier (R e1071). Using fastp at Q25 and MiXCR, TCRdb reprocessed the public reads and kept productive beta chains. CDR3 protein duplicates are merged, each entry listing the most common genes and DNA. The V and J calls here are based on TCRdb, not the publication. The sample table holds hundreds of thousands of distinct CDR3 sequences, of which about 20% were seen once. The top ten constitute 40% to 50% of the sample.

In the ophthalmopathy patients, disease was moderately to severely active, with a Clinical Activity Score of 3 or more, a NOSPECS grade of 4 or more, and a duration of less than 3 months. Patients with uncontrolled infections, other autoimmune diseases, pregnancy or lactation were excluded. Diagnoses were established on the basis of clinical symptoms, serum thyroxine and TRAb, thyroid ultrasound, and orbital computed tomography. PBMCs were separated from around 9.1 ml of fresh peripheral blood using Ficoll-Paque density gradient centrifugation. Trizol reagent was used to extract total RNA, and RNA quality was then checked on an Agilent 2100 Bioanalyzer. In regard to this clonotype: Its recognized antigen is unknown. No base qualities exist here, and no much larger clone lies one base off it.

V was cut back by 5 bases and J by 0 bases, leaving a gap of 14 bases between them. According to the germline V gene, CDR1 reads SGHTA and CDR2 reads FQGNSA. The CDR3, from cysteine to phenylalanine, totals 15 residues. Only CDR3 DNA is held: 45 bases, read in frame from base 1. This clonotype originated in a middle-aged man with Graves' ophthalmopathy. The V and J segments used are TRBV7-2 and TRBJ2-7; the D gene remains uncertain. The sequenced sample was blood. The CDR3 protein: CASSTGSTASYEQYF. The DNA sequence is as follows: TGTGCCAGCAGCACCGGGTCCACAGCCTCCTACGAGCAGTACTTC.